This T cell receptor (beta chain) was sequenced during a study of blood T cells in healthy people across ages. Study results and limitations: Per million T cells, the diversity of TCR beta decreased roughly linearly as age advanced.

Each donor was a healthy Caucasian individual from Russia, aged roughly 6 to 90. On this clonotype: Its antigen is not identified. The conserved closing phenylalanine or tryptophan is absent in this CDR3, likely reflecting a read error.

A second PCR, run for about 7 to 11 cycles, used a sample-barcoded 5' primer plus a J-beta primer mix. TCRdb reanalysed the 5' RACE reads using MiXCR and keeps one entry per CDR3 protein. The sample has about 1.1 million distinct CDR3 sequences; around two fifths are singletons. This CDR3 contains 11 residues. Trimming pared 6 bases from V and 0 bases from J, leaving 5 bases between. CDR1 and CDR2 from the germline V gene are DFQATT and SNEGSKA (reference sequence). The sequence came from a man between 18 and 35 years old in good health. This chain uses TRBV20-1 with TRBJ2-5; no firm D call. The specimen sequenced was blood. The CDR3 loop reads CSAKYQETQYL. The DNA of the CDR3 is TGCAGTGCGAAATACCAAGAGACCCAGTACCTC.